This T cell receptor (beta chain) came from a study of low-dose radiotherapy and immunotherapy resistance in tumors. Primers used for first-strand cDNA, a TRAV- and TRBV-specific set, covered both alpha and beta chains. The TCRs were subjected to amplification over roughly 20 PCR cycles employing a constant-region primer in conjunction with a V-primer adapter. Each CDR3 protein gets one entry after TCRdb re-called the reads with MiXCR. The table lists about 71,000 distinct CDR3 sequences, 31% of them singletons. This clonotype was observed at least ten times. Time point in this sample: before trial treatment. The treatment that donors received included nivolumab, ipilimumab, aspirin, low-dose cyclophosphamide and low-dose radiotherapy. Patients deemed eligible presented with advanced solid tumors lacking tumor-infiltrating lymphocytes. CDR1 and CDR2 (germline): MNHEY, SVGAGI. V lost 3 bases and J lost 5, with 7 bases in between. The CDR3 length is 13 residues.

Sequenced material: PBMCs, taken before treatment. The sequence came from a female donor with ovarian cancer. The gene calls are TRBV6-5 and TRBJ2-2; D is unclear. The CDR3: CASSYGRTGELFF. CDR3 coding DNA: TGTGCCAGCAGTTATGGTAGAACCGGGGAGCTGTTTTTT.